These T cell receptor beta chains were read from a single sample in a study of shared clonotypes between healthy human individuals. Generated by immunoSEQ multiplex PCR, the TCRdb table keeps only in-frame clones and is missing some. The sample gives roughly 2.1 million clones, about 92% of which show up once; roughly 1.7% is in the top ten. Input material: naive CD8+ T cells from PBMCs. Receptor source: a man aged 18 to 35 in good health. Some clones in this sample may be carry-over from other donors' samples. Each CDR3 is given without its conserved first and last residue. The order of the fields is J gene, V gene, CDR3 protein.

J gene: TRBJ1-2
V gene: TRBV5-4
CDR3 protein: ASSLTSYLPGGYT

J gene: TRBJ2-3
V gene: TRBV27
CDR3 protein: ASSLWGRSRTVDTQY

J gene: TRBJ1-3
V gene: TRBV10-3
CDR3 protein: AISLSLTSGSGNTIY

J gene: TRBJ1-1
V gene: TRBV27
CDR3 protein: ASLGEGKEAF

J gene: TRBJ1-2
V gene: TRBV9
CDR3 protein: ASSVGQGADGYT

J gene: TRBJ2-1
V gene: TRBV27
CDR3 protein: ASTELAGGGEQF

J gene: TRBJ2-7
V gene: TRBV4-1
CDR3 protein: ASSQRVGGAQRREQY

J gene: TRBJ2-5
V gene: TRBV28
CDR3 protein: ASSLVGNQETQY

J gene: TRBJ1-1
V gene: TRBV30
CDR3 protein: AWEPGGNTEAF

J gene: TRBJ1-2
V gene: TRBV6-5
CDR3 protein: ASSYSSGSLNYGYT

J gene: TRBJ2-5
V gene: TRBV29-1
CDR3 protein: SVHTPLLETQY

J gene: TRBJ2-3
V gene: TRBV27
CDR3 protein: ASSFSRRRGSTDTQY

J gene: TRBJ1-4
V gene: TRBV18
CDR3 protein: ASSFTGAPATNEKLF

J gene: TRBJ1-5
V gene: TRBV27
CDR3 protein: ASSLRDFQPQH

J gene: TRBJ2-1
V gene: TRBV28
CDR3 protein: ASSFLLRAGGPDNEQF

J gene: TRBJ2-1
V gene: TRBV18
CDR3 protein: ASSPPPGGSYNEQF

J gene: TRBJ2-1
V gene: TRBV28
CDR3 protein: ASSLWGQGADNEQF

J gene: TRBJ2-7
V gene: TRBV15
CDR3 protein: ATSRGLWAGQDYEQY

J gene: TRBJ1-1
V gene: TRBV10-3
CDR3 protein: AISESRGLNTEAF

J gene: TRBJ2-7
V gene: TRBV11-2
CDR3 protein: ASSLIYEQY

J gene: TRBJ2-1
V gene: TRBV19
CDR3 protein: ASSMVYLQNNEQF

J gene: TRBJ2-7
V gene: TRBV5-1
CDR3 protein: ASSLAPAEQYEQY

J gene: TRBJ1-4
V gene: TRBV7-8
CDR3 protein: ASSPLRAGGDEKLF

J gene: TRBJ1-1
V gene: TRBV6-1
CDR3 protein: ASSEGSETEAF

J gene: TRBJ2-2
V gene: TRBV19
CDR3 protein: ASSIGGGHTPGELF

J gene: TRBJ2-7
V gene: TRBV2
CDR3 protein: ARTSDVGSYEQY

J gene: TRBJ2-7
V gene: TRBV6-5
CDR3 protein: ASSSAYEQY

J gene: TRBJ1-1
V gene: TRBV2
CDR3 protein: ASSEGQRNTEAF

J gene: TRBJ2-5
V gene: TRBV7-9
CDR3 protein: ASSLAINQETQY

J gene: TRBJ1-4
V gene: TRBV28
CDR3 protein: ASSFPQGLEQLF

J gene: TRBJ2-5
V gene: TRBV7-9
CDR3 protein: ASSLGLAGETQY

J gene: TRBJ2-3
V gene: TRBV7-8
CDR3 protein: ASSRLLVGTDTQY

J gene: TRBJ1-2
V gene: TRBV28
CDR3 protein: ASSPLRDSHLYGYT

J gene: TRBJ2-3
V gene: TRBV19
CDR3 protein: ASSAAGGASTDTQY

J gene: TRBJ2-6
V gene: TRBV27
CDR3 protein: ASTYSGANVLT

J gene: TRBJ2-3
V gene: TRBV5-6
CDR3 protein: ASSLELAGPTDTQY

J gene: TRBJ1-1
V gene: TRBV7-2
CDR3 protein: ASSLILAVNTEAF

J gene: TRBJ1-5
V gene: TRBV7-8
CDR3 protein: ASSLDSVNQPQH

J gene: TRBJ2-1
V gene: TRBV28
CDR3 protein: ASSFAGVVYNEQF

J gene: TRBJ2-5
V gene: TRBV6-6
CDR3 protein: ASFSSQETQY

J gene: TRBJ2-1
V gene: TRBV29-1
CDR3 protein: SVEGVAGEAYNEQF